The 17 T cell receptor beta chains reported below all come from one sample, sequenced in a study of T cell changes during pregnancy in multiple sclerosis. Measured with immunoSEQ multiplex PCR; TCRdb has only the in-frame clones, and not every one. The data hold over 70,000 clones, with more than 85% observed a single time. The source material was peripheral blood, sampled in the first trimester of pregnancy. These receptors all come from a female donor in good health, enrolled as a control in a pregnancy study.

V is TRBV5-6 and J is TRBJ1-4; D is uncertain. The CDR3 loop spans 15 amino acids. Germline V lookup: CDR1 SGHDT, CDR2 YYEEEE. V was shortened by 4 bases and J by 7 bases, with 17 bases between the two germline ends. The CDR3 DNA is TGTGCCAGCAGCCTTGCGCGAGCGCCTATTGAAAAACTGTTTTTT. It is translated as CASSLARAPIEKLFF.

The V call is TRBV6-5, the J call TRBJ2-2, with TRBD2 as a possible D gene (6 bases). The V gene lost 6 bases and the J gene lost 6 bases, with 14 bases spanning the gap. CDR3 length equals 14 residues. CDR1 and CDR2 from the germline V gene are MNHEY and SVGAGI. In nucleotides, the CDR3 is TGTGCCAGCAGCCCTACGTGGGGGGCCGGGGAGCTGTTTTTT. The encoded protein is CASSPTWGAGELFF.

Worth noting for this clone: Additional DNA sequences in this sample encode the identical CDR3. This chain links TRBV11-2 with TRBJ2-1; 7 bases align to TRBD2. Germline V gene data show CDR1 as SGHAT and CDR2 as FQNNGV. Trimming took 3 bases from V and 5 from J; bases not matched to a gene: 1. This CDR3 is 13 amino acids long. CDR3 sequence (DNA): TGTGCCAGCAGCTTGGGACTAAACAATGAGCAGTTCTTC. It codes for CASSLGLNNEQFF.

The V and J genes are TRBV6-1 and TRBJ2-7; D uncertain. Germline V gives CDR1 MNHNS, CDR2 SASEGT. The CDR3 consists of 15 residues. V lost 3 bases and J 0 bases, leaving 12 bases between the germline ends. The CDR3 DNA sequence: TGTGCCAGCAGTGATGGGCCGACGAGCTCCTACGAGCAGTACTTC. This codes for CASSDGPTSSYEQYF.

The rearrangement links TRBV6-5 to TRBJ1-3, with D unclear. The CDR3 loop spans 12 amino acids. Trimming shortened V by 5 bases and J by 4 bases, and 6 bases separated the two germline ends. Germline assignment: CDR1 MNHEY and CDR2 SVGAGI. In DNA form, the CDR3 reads TGTGCCAGCAGTACACAGGGAAACACCATATATTTT. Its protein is CASSTQGNTIYF.

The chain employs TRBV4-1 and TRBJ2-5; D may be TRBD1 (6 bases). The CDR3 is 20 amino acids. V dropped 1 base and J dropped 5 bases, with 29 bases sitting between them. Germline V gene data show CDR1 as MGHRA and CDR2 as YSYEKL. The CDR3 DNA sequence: TGCGCCAGCAGCCAAGTTCCCCCGTGGGGTAGGGGGAGTCTTAGGGAGACCCAGTACTTC. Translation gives CASSQVPPWGRGSLRETQYF.

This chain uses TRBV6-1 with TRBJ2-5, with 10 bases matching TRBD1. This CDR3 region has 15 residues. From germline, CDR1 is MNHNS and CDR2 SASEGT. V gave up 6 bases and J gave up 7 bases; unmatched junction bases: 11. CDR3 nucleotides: TGTGCCAGCAGCTCGGACAGGGGGGCCAGTGGGACCCAGTACTTC. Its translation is CASSSDRGASGTQYF.

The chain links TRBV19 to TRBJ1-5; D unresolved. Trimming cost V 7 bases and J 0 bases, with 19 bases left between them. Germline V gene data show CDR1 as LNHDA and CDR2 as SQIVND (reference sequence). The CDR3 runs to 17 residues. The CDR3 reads CASIRKGLGLSNQPQHF. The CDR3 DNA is TGTGCCAGTATTAGGAAAGGGCTCGGACTTAGCAATCAGCCCCAGCATTTT.

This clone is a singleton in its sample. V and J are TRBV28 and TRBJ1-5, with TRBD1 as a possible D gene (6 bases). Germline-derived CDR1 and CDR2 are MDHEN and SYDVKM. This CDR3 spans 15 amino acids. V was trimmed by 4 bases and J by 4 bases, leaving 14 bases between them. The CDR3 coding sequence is TGTGCCAGCAGTTCTGACAGGACGATTAATCAGCCCCAGCATTTT. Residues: CASSSDRTINQPQHF.

CDR3 in amino acids: CATSRVSGRANEQFF. The CDR3 nucleotides are TGTGCCACCAGCAGAGTTAGCGGGAGAGCAAATGAGCAGTTCTTC. The chain has TRBV15 and TRBJ2-1, with 9 bases matching TRBD2. The germline V gene encodes CDR1 LNHNV and CDR2 YYDKDF (reference sequence). Trimming at V came to 1 base and at J to 7 bases, leaving 5 bases not matched to a gene. The length of the CDR3 is 15 residues.

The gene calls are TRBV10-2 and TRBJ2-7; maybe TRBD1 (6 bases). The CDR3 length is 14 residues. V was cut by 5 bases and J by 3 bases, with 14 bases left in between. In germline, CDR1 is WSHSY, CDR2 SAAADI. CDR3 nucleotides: TGCGCCAGCAGTTCGACAGGACTGAGCTACGAGCAGTACTTC. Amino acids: CASSSTGLSYEQYF.

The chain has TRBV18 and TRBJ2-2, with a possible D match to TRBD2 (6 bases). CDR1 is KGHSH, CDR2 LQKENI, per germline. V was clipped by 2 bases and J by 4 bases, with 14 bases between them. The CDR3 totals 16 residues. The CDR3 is CASSPIYRGGTGELFF. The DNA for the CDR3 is TGTGCCAGCTCACCAATCTATCGGGGAGGCACCGGGGAGCTGTTTTTT.

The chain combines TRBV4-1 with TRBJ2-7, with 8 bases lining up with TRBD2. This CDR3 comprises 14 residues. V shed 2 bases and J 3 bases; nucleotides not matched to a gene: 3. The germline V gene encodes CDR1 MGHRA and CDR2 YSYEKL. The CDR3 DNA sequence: TGCGCCAGCAGCCAAATCGGGACTAGCTACGAGCAGTACTTC. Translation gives CASSQIGTSYEQYF.

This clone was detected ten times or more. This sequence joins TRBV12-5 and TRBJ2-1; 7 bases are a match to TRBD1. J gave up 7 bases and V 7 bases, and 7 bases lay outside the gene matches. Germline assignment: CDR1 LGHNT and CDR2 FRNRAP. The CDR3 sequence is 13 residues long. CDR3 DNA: TGTGCTAGTGCCTTGGACAGGCAAAATGAGCAGTTCTTC. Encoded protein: CASALDRQNEQFF.

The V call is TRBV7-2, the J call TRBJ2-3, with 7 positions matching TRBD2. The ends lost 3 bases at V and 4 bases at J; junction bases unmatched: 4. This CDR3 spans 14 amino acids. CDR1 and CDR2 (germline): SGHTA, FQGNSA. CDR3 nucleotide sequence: TGTGCCAGCAGCTTCGGCGGGAGTGCAGATACGCAGTATTTT. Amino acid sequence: CASSFGGSADTQYF.

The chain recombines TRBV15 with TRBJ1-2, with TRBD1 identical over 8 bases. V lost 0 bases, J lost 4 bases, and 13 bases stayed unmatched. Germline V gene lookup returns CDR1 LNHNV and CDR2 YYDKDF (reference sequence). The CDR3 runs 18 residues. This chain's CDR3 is CATSRDLSSGDRSYGYTF. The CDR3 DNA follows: TGTGCCACCAGCAGAGATCTATCGTCAGGGGACAGGAGCTATGGCTACACCTTC.

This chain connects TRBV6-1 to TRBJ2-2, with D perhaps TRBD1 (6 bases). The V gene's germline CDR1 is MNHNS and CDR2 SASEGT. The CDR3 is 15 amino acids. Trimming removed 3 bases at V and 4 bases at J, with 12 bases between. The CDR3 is CASSEGQVGTGELFF. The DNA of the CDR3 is TGTGCCAGCAGTGAGGGACAAGTCGGCACCGGGGAGCTGTTTTTT.